This TCR beta chain was documented in a study of blood T cell repertoires in COVID-19. Study-wide background: The United States, Italy and Spain supplied acute and convalescent COVID-19 samples. Sample material is recorded as cDNA or gDNA derived from T cells, B-cell-depleted T cells, or PBMCs.

Seattle's cohort entered during active infection and was followed longitudinally. Original data processing: Estimation of nucleated cell counts was performed using reference gene primer amplification. Measured with immunoSEQ multiplex PCR; TCRdb has only the in-frame clones, and not every one. V and J calls and clone size are those listed in that table; D and trimming were worked out from the DNA. The sample comprises fewer than 350,000 clones, 70% to 90% of which are singletons, and roughly 13% rests with the top ten. V lost 1 base, J lost 2 bases, and 12 bases lay in between. CDR1 and CDR2 from the germline V gene are SNHLY and FYNNEI. This CDR3 spans 15 amino acids.

The sample taken for sequencing was peripheral blood. The TCR comes from a woman between 65 and 79 years old with COVID-19, enrolled during active disease. The genes are TRBV2 and TRBJ2-7; D may be TRBD1 (8 bases). CDR3 sequence reads: CASSEGTGGAYEQYF. CDR3 sequence (DNA): TGTGCCAGCAGTGAAGGTACAGGGGGGGCCTACGAGCAGTACTTC.